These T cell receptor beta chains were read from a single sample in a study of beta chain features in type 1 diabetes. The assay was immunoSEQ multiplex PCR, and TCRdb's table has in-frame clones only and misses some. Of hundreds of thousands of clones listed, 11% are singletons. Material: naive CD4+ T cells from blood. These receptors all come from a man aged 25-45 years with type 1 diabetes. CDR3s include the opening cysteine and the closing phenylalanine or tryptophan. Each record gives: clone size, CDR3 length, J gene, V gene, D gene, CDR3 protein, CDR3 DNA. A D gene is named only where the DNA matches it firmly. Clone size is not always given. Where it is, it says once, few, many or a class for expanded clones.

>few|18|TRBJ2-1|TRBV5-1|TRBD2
CASRGIAGFESSYNEQFF
TGCGCCAGCAGGGGGATAGCGGGGTTCGAGAGCTCCTACAATGAGCAGTTCTTC
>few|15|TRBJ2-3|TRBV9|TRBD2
CASSPRDYLTDTQYF
TGTGCCAGCAGCCCCCGGGACTACCTCACAGATACGCAGTATTTT
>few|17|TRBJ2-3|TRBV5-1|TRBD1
CASSLRVGTGARDTQYF
TGCGCCAGCAGCTTGCGTGTCGGGACAGGGGCGCGAGATACGCAGTATTTT
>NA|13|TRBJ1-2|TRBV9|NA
CASSVGPGYGYTF
TGTGCCAGCAGCGTAGGACCGGGGTATGGCTACACCTTC
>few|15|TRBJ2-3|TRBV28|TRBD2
CASRASGGRTDTQYF
TGTGCCAGCAGGGCTAGCGGGGGGAGGACAGATACGCAGTATTTT
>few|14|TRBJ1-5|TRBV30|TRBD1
CAWRFRGPNQPQHF
TGTGCCTGGAGGTTCAGGGGGCCCAATCAGCCCCAGCATTTT
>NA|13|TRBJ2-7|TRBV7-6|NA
CASSLPGSYEQYF
TGTGCCAGCAGCCTCCCCGGGTCCTACGAGCAGTACTTC
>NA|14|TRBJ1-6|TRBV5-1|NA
CASSFSRQDSPLHF
TGCGCCAGCAGCTTTTCCAGGCAGGATTCACCCCTCCACTTT
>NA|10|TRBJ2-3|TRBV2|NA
CASSQRAQYF
TGTGCCAGCAGCCAGCGAGCGCAGTATTTT
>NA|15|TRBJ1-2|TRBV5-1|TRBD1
CASRSDRGRTYGYTF
TGCGCCAGCAGATCCGACAGGGGACGAACCTATGGCTACACCTTC
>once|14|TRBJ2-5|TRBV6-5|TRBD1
CASSQTGGAETQYF
TGTGCCAGCAGCCAGACAGGGGGCGCGGAGACCCAGTACTTC
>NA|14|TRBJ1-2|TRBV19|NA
CASSAVDSNYGYTF
TGTGCCAGTAGTGCCGTGGACAGTAACTATGGCTACACCTTC
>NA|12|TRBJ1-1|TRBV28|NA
CAAGRGNTEAFF
TGTGCCGCAGGGAGGGGGAACACTGAAGCTTTCTTT
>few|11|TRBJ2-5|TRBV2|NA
CASSPKETQYF
TGTGCCAGCAGTCCAAAAGAGACCCAGTACTTC
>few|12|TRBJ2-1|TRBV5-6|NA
CASSFLSNEQFF
TGTGCCAGCAGCTTCCTTAGTAATGAGCAGTTCTTC
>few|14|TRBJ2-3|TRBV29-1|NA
CSVMRIGVLDTQYF
TGCAGCGTTATGAGGATTGGCGTTCTCGATACGCAGTATTTT
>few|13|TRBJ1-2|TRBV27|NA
CASSLKGYYGYTF
TGTGCCAGCAGTTTAAAGGGGTACTATGGCTACACCTTC
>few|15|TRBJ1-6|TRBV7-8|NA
CASSLAPGPYYPLHF
TGTGCCAGCAGCTTAGCGCCAGGGCCCTATTATCCCCTCCACTTT
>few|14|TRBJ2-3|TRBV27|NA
CASSLAGARDTQYF
TGTGCCAGCAGTTTAGCGGGGGCGAGGGATACGCAGTATTTT
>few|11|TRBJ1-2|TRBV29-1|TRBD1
CSASTGYGYTF
TGCAGCGCCTCGACAGGGTATGGCTACACCTTC
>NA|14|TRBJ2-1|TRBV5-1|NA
CASSLGQGTDEQFF
TGCGCCAGCAGCTTGGGGCAGGGTACCGATGAGCAGTTCTTC
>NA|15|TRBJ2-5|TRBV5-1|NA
CASSRRSGNQETQYF
TGCGCCAGCAGCCGTAGGTCAGGGAACCAAGAGACCCAGTACTTC